The rows below give T cell receptor beta chains drawn from one sample of a study of blood T cell repertoires in COVID-19. Only in-frame clones appear in the TCRdb table, and some are missing; sequencing was by immunoSEQ multiplex PCR. This repertoire shows tens of thousands of clones, 83% found once; its top ten account for about 46%. What was sequenced was peripheral blood. All receptors derive from a man between 70 and 80 years old with acute or convalescent COVID-19. The CDR3 runs from the conserved cysteine through the conserved F or W. D genes are given only for firm matches. Size is stated for part of the rows, as once, few or many counts, or as a class when the clone is expanded.

J | D | size | V | DNA | CDR3
TRBJ2-1 | NA | NA | TRBV15 | TGTGCCACCAGCAGAGATACGGGGGGCACGTACAATGAGCAGTTCTTC | CATSRDTGGTYNEQFF
TRBJ2-7 | TRBD2 | NA | TRBV2 | TGTGCCAGCAGTGAAGAGGCGGGGGGCCTCTACGAGCAGTACTTC | CASSEEAGGLYEQYF
TRBJ1-2 | NA | NA | TRBV5-1 | TGCGCCAGCGGTCCGGAAGGGAGTAACTATGGCTACACCTTC | CASGPEGSNYGYTF
TRBJ1-1 | NA | NA | TRBV6-5 | TGTGCCAGCAGTCCCGGGGCAGGGGCTGAAGCTTTCTTT | CASSPGAGAEAFF
TRBJ2-4 | NA | once | TRBV27 | TGTGCCAGCGCTGGGCAGGAAAACATTCAGTACTTC | CASAGQENIQYF
TRBJ2-3 | TRBD2 | NA | TRBV10-3 | TGTGCCATCAGCCCGAGCGGGGAATTCACAGATACGCAGTATTTT | CAISPSGEFTDTQYF
TRBJ1-5 | NA | few | TRBV28 | TGTGCCAGCAGTTTCCCAAATCAGCCCCAGCATTTT | CASSFPNQPQHF
TRBJ2-1 | NA | NA | TRBV30 | TGTGCCTGGGCTTTGGACTATGAGCAGTTCTTC | CAWALDYEQFF
TRBJ2-7 | TRBD2 | NA | TRBV6-2/TRBV6-3 | TGTGCCAGCAGTTCCCCACGGGGACTAGGCTACGAGCAGTACTTC | CASSSPRGLGYEQYF
TRBJ1-3 | NA | NA | TRBV16 | TGTGCCAGCAGCCGGACTGAATCTGGAAACACCATATATTTT | CASSRTESGNTIYF
TRBJ2-5 | NA | NA | TRBV27 | TGTGCCAGCAGGGGACAAGGGGGTATAGAGACCCAGTACTTC | CASRGQGGIETQYF
TRBJ1-1 | NA | NA | TRBV28 | TGTGCCAGCAGCGCGTGGGGGGTTGGCACTGAAGCTTTCTTT | CASSAWGVGTEAFF
TRBJ1-4 | NA | NA | TRBV5-1 | TGCGCCAGCAGCTACGAGGGAACTAATGAAAAACTGTTTTTT | CASSYEGTNEKLFF
TRBJ1-1 | TRBD1 | NA | TRBV24-1 | TGTGCCACCAGTGATTTAGGGGACAGCCCGAACACTGAAGCTTTCTTT | CATSDLGDSPNTEAFF
TRBJ2-5 | NA | NA | TRBV28 | TGTGCCAGCAGCCCCGGAATTCGGGATTTGGAGACCCAGTACTTC | CASSPGIRDLETQYF
TRBJ2-5 | NA | NA | TRBV19 | TGTGCTTCAGGAGGGGGGGTGCGTGAGACCCAGTACTTC | CASGGGVRETQYF
TRBJ2-5 | TRBD1 | NA | TRBV6-1 | TGTGCCAGCAGTGAAAAGGGGACAGGAGGAGAGACCCAGTACTTC | CASSEKGTGGETQYF
TRBJ2-2 | NA | NA | TRBV9 | TGTGCCAGCAGCGCGGGTCCTAACACCGGGGAGCTGTTTTTT | CASSAGPNTGELFF
TRBJ1-5 | NA | NA | TRBV27 | TGTGCCAGCAGGGAGGCGGGCCGGGCCCAGCATTTT | CASREAGRAQHF
TRBJ2-2 | TRBD1 | NA | TRBV9 | TGTGCCAGCAGCGTTCAGGGGGCGCCTACCGGGGAGCTGTTTTTT | CASSVQGAPTGELFF
TRBJ1-2 | TRBD1 | NA | TRBV19 | TGTGCCACCCAGATTCGGGGACAGATAGGTGGCTACACCTTC | CATQIRGQIGGYTF
TRBJ2-1 | NA | NA | TRBV6-1 | TGTGCCAGCAGTGACCTAGCCTCGGCTTACAATGAGCAGTTCTTC | CASSDLASAYNEQFF
TRBJ1-4 | TRBD1 | NA | TRBV28 | TGTGCCAGCAGCCTAGACAGGGCCCGACGGTTGTTTTTT | CASSLDRARRLFF
TRBJ2-1 | NA | NA | TRBV18 | TGTGCCAGCTCACCACCCCCGGGTTTGCAAAATGAGCAGTTCTTC | CASSPPPGLQNEQFF
TRBJ1-4 | NA | NA | TRBV30 | TGTGCCTGGAACTTGGTGACAGAAAAACTGTTTTTT | CAWNLVTEKLFF
TRBJ1-5 | TRBD1 | NA | TRBV19 | TGTGCCAGTAGTTTCGGACAGGGGGCAGGTCAGCCCCAGCATTTT | CASSFGQGAGQPQHF
TRBJ2-1 | TRBD2 | NA | TRBV6-6 | TGTGCCAGCGAAGGGACTAGCGGGAGGAATGAGCAGTTCTTC | CASEGTSGRNEQFF
TRBJ2-1 | TRBD1 | NA | TRBV28 | TGTGCCAGCTCTCTCGGGACAGGGAGTGAGCAGTTCTTC | CASSLGTGSEQFF
TRBJ1-1 | NA | NA | TRBV7-2 | TGTGCCAGCAGTTCGAGGAGGGGTGAAGCTTTCTTT | CASSSRRGEAFF
TRBJ2-5 | NA | NA | TRBV5-1 | TGCGCCAGCAGCTTGGAGGAGGGAACGACCCAGTACTTC | CASSLEEGTTQYF
TRBJ1-2 | NA | NA | TRBV7-2 | TGTGCCAGCAGCTCTCAGGGGATGGGTGGCTACACCTTC | CASSSQGMGGYTF
TRBJ2-3 | NA | NA | TRBV18 | TGTGCCAGCTCACCAGACGCGGGGGCAAGCACAGATACGCAGTATTTT | CASSPDAGASTDTQYF
TRBJ1-5 | NA | NA | TRBV21-1 | TGTGCCAGCAGCCCAGTCTGGACAGGGGGCTCGGTTTGCAATCAGCCCCAGCATTTT | CASSPVWTGGSVCNQPQHF
TRBJ2-2 | NA | NA | TRBV2 | TGTGCCAGCAGTAAAAATGAGGCGGGGGAGCTGTTTTTT | CASSKNEAGELFF
TRBJ2-2 | NA | NA | TRBV24-1 | TGTGCCACCAGTGATTTCTCGGCAGGGAACACCGGGGAGCTGTTTTTT | CATSDFSAGNTGELFF
TRBJ2-7 | TRBD2 | NA | TRBV9 | TGTGCCAGCAGCGTAGCTAGCGGGAGGGCAGGGGAGCAGTACTTC | CASSVASGRAGEQYF
TRBJ2-7 | NA | NA | TRBV27 | TGTGCCAGCAGTTTGTTCAGGGGAAGCTACGAGCAGTACTTC | CASSLFRGSYEQYF
TRBJ1-1 | NA | NA | TRBV5-6 | TGTGCCAGCAGCCCGGAAGGGGCGGACGACACTGAAGCTTTCTTT | CASSPEGADDTEAFF
TRBJ1-2 | TRBD1 | NA | TRBV5-6 | TGTGCCAGCAGCGGGCCCGACAGGGTCGTAGAGGGCTACACCTTC | CASSGPDRVVEGYTF
TRBJ2-7 | TRBD2 | medium-sized | TRBV11-2 | TGTGCCAGCAGCTCCACCCCGGGACTAGCGGGAGGGACCTACGAGCAGTACTTC | CASSSTPGLAGGTYEQYF
TRBJ2-1 | NA | NA | TRBV7-3 | TGTGCCAGCAGCTTAGCCGTAGATGAGCAGTTCTTC | CASSLAVDEQFF
TRBJ1-2 | NA | NA | TRBV7-2 | TGTGCCAGCAGCCTACGTACCCATGGCTACACCTTC | CASSLRTHGYTF
TRBJ2-2 | TRBD2 | NA | TRBV6-2/TRBV6-3 | TGTGCCAGCAGCCAAACTAGCGGGCGTACCGGGGAGCTGTTTTTT | CASSQTSGRTGELFF
TRBJ2-2 | TRBD2 | NA | TRBV27 | TGTGCCAGCAGTCCTCGACTAGCGGGAGGAACCGGGGAGCTGTTTTTT | CASSPRLAGGTGELFF
TRBJ2-7 | TRBD1 | NA | TRBV7-2 | TGTGCCAGCAGCTTAGGCCAGGGGGACGAGCAGTACTTC | CASSLGQGDEQYF
TRBJ2-4 | NA | NA | TRBV7-2 | TGTGCCAGCGGGGGCCTAGCTGATCTAGCCAAAAACATTCAGTACTTC | CASGGLADLAKNIQYF
TRBJ1-1 | NA | NA | TRBV19 | TGTGCCAGTAGGGTACAGGGCTCTGAAGCTTTCTTT | CASRVQGSEAFF
TRBJ2-7 | NA | NA | TRBV6-5 | TGTGCCAGCAGTCCCTTTGAAGCTGGGAGTTACGAGCAGTACTTC | CASSPFEAGSYEQYF
TRBJ1-4 | NA | NA | TRBV5-1 | TGCGCCAGCAGCTTGGTAGGGGGAGGGGAAAAACTGTTTTTT | CASSLVGGGEKLFF